This entry concerns a single TCR beta chain. The antigen it recognizes is unknown. No per-base quality is available; no much larger clone lies one base away. The data belong to a study of blood T cell repertoires in COVID-19 (dated by TCRdb to the early 2020s). Context from the whole study: Samples from collaborators originated in the United States, Italy and Spain and spanned both the acute and convalescent phases of COVID-19. The material from the prospective study consisted of cDNA or gDNA derived from T cells, B-cell-depleted T cells, or PBMCs. Subjects who had been exposed to COVID-19, were actively infected with it, or had recovered from it provided the deeply sampled blood TCRbeta repertoires that made up the dataset. A freely available public database, intended as a resource for researchers studying the immune response to SARS-CoV-2, is where the repertoires were released. Samples came from the ongoing ImmuneRACE study (first 160 participants) plus 1,254 subjects from 6 global collaborators. Sample metadata almost always included a de-identified subject ID, COVID-19 status, age in years and sex. Where HLA class I and class II types were available, the types were taken from metadata supplied by the sample provider, not from assay-based typing. Points the paper makes about the study in general: The amount of clinical and demographic metadata varied by source and participant and was provided uncurated.

In Seattle, one collaborating source enrolled patients while the infection was active and tracked those patients longitudinally over the course of disease. The collaborating institutions used their own protocols to collect whole blood in K2EDTA tubes. For TCRbeta analysis, collaborator samples were shipped as frozen whole blood, as isolated PBMCs, or as DNA extracted from either sample type. TCRbeta CDR3 regions were amplified from genomic DNA by means of the immunoSEQ Assay, a bias-controlled multiplex PCR. As for the original processing: The number of nucleated cells in each sample was estimated from the amplification of reference gene primers within the assay. Sequence reads were collapsed and filtered to measure the absolute abundance of every unique TCRbeta CDR3 rearrangement. For each sample, productive Simpson clonality was calculated as the square root of Simpson's diversity index across productive rearrangements. TCRdb carries this immuneACCESS record with in-frame sequences only. Its versions omit some clonotypes, under half of them owing to an unresolved V gene in the studies checked, with the rest unexplained. From that table come the V and J calls and clone size; the DNA was used to work out D and trimming. A total of under 200,000 clones appear in this sample, 70% to 80% of them only once. 6% of the sample goes to the ten largest clones.

The CDR3 contains 13 residues, cysteine and phenylalanine counted. The DNA shown is the 39-base CDR3, in frame from base 1. Trimmed from V: 5 bases; trimmed from J: 5 bases; junction bases lacking a gene match: 6. CDR1 and CDR2 (SNHLY, FYNNEI) derive from the germline V gene. This receptor was identified in a woman aged 35 to 49 with COVID-19, enrolled during active disease. The V and J genes are TRBV2 and TRBJ2-7, with 7 middle bases fitting TRBD1. Sequencing input: peripheral blood. The CDR3 amino acid sequence is: CASSRQGGNEQYF. The nucleotide sequence is TGTGCCAGCAGTAGACAGGGTGGTAACGAGCAGTACTTC.